The subject of this entry is one T cell receptor (beta chain). Its target is not known. The V and J ends lost 5 bases and 3 bases, in that order; junction bases with no gene match: 11. CDR3 size: 16 residues. Germline CDR1 and CDR2: MDHEN and SYDVKM. Individual cDNA molecules were tagged with unique molecular identifiers. TCRdb re-analysed the 5' RACE reads in MiXCR, keeping a single row per CDR3 protein. The data contain about 71,000 distinct CDR3 sequences, 9.5% to 15% of them singletons. This entry belongs to a study of early T cells in non-severe SARS-CoV-2 infection. Whole-study results and caveats: Lookups in VDJdb leaned toward anti-spike CD8 responses and missed private and CD4 specificities.

This receptor was identified in an adult who was a healthcare worker with PCR-confirmed SARS-CoV-2 infection or an uninfected control (not recorded which). The source was whole blood, collected at baseline. The rearrangement uses TRBV28 and TRBJ2-3; 7 positions match TRBD1. The CDR3 is CASSRLTGSLTDTQYF. The CDR3 coding sequence is TGTGCCAGCAGTAGACTGACAGGGAGTCTAACAGATACGCAGTATTTT. The variable domain in full, with the rest retrieved from reference TRBV28 and TRBJ2-3, is DVKVTQSSRYLVKRTGEKVFLECVQDMDHENMFWYRQDPGLGLRLIYFSYDVKMKEKGDIPEGYSVSREKKERFSLILESASTNQTSMYLCASSRLTGSLTDTQYFGPGTRLTVL.